The sequence of this T cell receptor beta chain was determined in a study of T cells in Graves' hyperthyroidism and ophthalmopathy. Overall study findings and caveats: Most thyroid clonotypes with frequency above 0.001 were detected in blood.

CDR3 length equals 15 residues. Trimming shortened V by 8 bases and J by 1 base, and 17 bases separated the two germline ends. CDR1 MGHRA and CDR2 YSYEKL come from the germline V gene. PBMCs were sourced from over 8.5 ml fresh peripheral blood. TCR beta CDR3 sequences were amplified from RNA transcripts. Initially, a first-round RT-PCR of the TCR CDR3 employed the HTBI primer set. TCRdb passed the multiplex PCR reads through MiXCR, listing each CDR3 protein once. The sample yields some 600,000 distinct CDR3 sequences, 14% seen once. Turning to this clonotype: Its antigen is unidentified.

The specimen sequenced was blood. The chain has TRBV4-1 and TRBJ1-1; D is undetermined. The sequence came from a woman in her twenties or thirties with Graves' hyperthyroidism that later progressed to Graves' ophthalmopathy. The CDR3 here is CASSYLDLENTEAFF. CDR3 nucleotide sequence: TGCGCCAGCTCTTACTTAGACTTGGAGAACACTGAAGCTTTCTTT.